Following are 5 T cell receptor beta chains from one sample sequenced in a study of blood T cell repertoires in COVID-19. Only in-frame clones appear in the TCRdb table, and some are missing; sequencing was by immunoSEQ multiplex PCR. Of some 150,000 clones listed, about 85% were seen once; the top ten hold about 1.6%. The sequencing input was peripheral blood. The receptors derive from a human donor in a cohort sampled during active COVID-19.

The rearrangement links TRBV5-1 to TRBJ2-5; D not resolved. From germline, CDR1 is SGHRS and CDR2 YFSETQ. The CDR3 consists of 15 residues. V shed 4 bases and J shed 1 base, with 14 bases lying between them. DNA of the CDR3: TGCGCCAGCAGCGTAGGCTACGGGTTCCAAGAGACCCAGTACTTC. Protein product: CASSVGYGFQETQYF.

This clone is a singleton in its sample. This chain uses TRBV6-1 with TRBJ2-7; TRBD2 agrees at 8 bases. V trimming: 0 bases; J trimming: 0 bases; junction bases outside the gene matches: 4. Germline V CDR1 and CDR2: MNHNS, SASEGT. The CDR3 contains 16 residues. The CDR3 here is CASSEAWLAGSYEQYF. As DNA, the CDR3 is TGTGCCAGCAGTGAAGCGTGGCTAGCGGGCTCCTACGAGCAGTACTTC.

This clone was detected once. V usage is TRBV28 and J usage is TRBJ2-6; D unclear. The germline CDR1 and CDR2 sequences are MDHEN and SYDVKM. This CDR3 is 15 amino acids long. Trimming cost V 6 bases and J 0 bases, with 9 bases left between them. The CDR3 spells CASSSGRSGANVLTF. The DNA of the CDR3 is TGTGCCAGCAGCTCTGGGCGCTCTGGGGCCAACGTCCTGACTTTC.

The J gene is TRBJ1-1, the V gene TRBV19; D remains ambiguous. Germline values: CDR1 LNHDA, CDR2 SQIVND (reference sequence). This CDR3 is built from 16 residues. Trimming removed 3 bases at V and 4 bases at J, with 18 bases between. The CDR3 reads CASSMPPPWRRTEAFF. The CDR3 bases are TGTGCCAGTAGTATGCCCCCCCCGTGGAGGCGCACTGAAGCTTTCTTT.

The chain recombines TRBV3-1 (or the pseudogene TRBV3-2) with TRBJ2-7, with D perhaps TRBD1 (6 bases). CDR1 and CDR2 from the germline V gene are LGHDT and YNNKEL (reference sequence). Trimming took off 6 bases at V and 2 bases at J, with 23 bases between the two ends. This CDR3 spans 17 amino acids. The CDR3 bases are TGTGCCAGCAGTCTGGCGGCACTTGGGGGCCCAACCTACGAGCAGTACTTC. Translation: CASSLAALGGPTYEQYF.